This T cell receptor beta chain was documented in a study of T-cell memory formation after mild COVID-19. Across the whole study: Clusters were largely donor specific.

5'RACE with constant-segment primers built TCRalpha and TCRbeta cDNA libraries with UMIs. A single record per CDR3 protein comes from TCRdb applying MiXCR to the 5' RACE reads. The data show roughly 200,000 distinct CDR3 sequences, with roughly 17% seen just once and 2% to 2.5% held by the top ten. This CDR3 is 14 amino acids long. CDR1 is MNHEY and CDR2 is SMNVEV in the germline V gene (reference sequence). V gave up 8 bases and J gave up 10 bases, with 20 bases separating them. Study-wide results and limits: Those CD4+ clones that contracted were mainly in CM and EM (CD8+ ones in EMRA).

A few counts support this clonotype. Antigen: not known. Sequences were obtained from PBMCs or a T cell subset sorted from them (not recorded which). The chain recombines TRBV27 with TRBJ1-4, with a possible D match to TRBD1 (5 bases). This TCR derives from an adult woman who had mild COVID-19 (a few samples of this study predate the infection). Cell type and time point are not known. The CDR3 coding sequence is TGTGCCAGCTACACCGGGACCCCCATCGGAAAACTGTTTTTT. The encoded protein is CASYTGTPIGKLFF.